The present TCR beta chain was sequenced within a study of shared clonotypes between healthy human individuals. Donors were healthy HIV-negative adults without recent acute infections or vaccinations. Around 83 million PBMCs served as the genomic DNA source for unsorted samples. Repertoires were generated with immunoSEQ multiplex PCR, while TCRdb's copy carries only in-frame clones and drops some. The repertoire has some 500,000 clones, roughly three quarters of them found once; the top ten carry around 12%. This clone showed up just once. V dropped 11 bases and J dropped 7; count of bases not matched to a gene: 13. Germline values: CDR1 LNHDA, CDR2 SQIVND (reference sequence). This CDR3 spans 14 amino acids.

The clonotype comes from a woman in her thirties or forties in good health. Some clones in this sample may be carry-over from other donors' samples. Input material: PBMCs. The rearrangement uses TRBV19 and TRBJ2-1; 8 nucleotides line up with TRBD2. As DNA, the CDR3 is TGTGCCTCCTCCCAGCGGGAGCGAAGAAATGAGCAGTTCTTC. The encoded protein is CASSQRERRNEQFF.